The clone carrying this T cell receptor (beta chain) was detected a few times. The sample belongs to a study of blood T cell repertoires in COVID-19. The CDR3 sequence is 15 residues long. Germline loops: CDR1 SGHTA, CDR2 FQGNSA. After removal of 3 bases from V and 6 bases from J, the junction contained 9 bases not matched to a gene. Authors' analysis steps: Using reference gene primer amplification, nucleated cell counts were estimated. This table comes from immunoSEQ multiplex PCR, and its TCRdb copy is limited to in-frame clones, with some not included. That table supplies the V and J calls and clone size; D and trimming were determined from the DNA. Of around 150,000 clones in the sample, 84% are singletons; the top ten hold under 9.5%.

Sequencing used peripheral blood. This chain uses TRBV7-2 with TRBJ1-2, with TRBD1 identical over 8 bases. The clonotype originates from a woman older than 75 in a cohort sampled during active or convalescent COVID-19. CDR3: CASSFGTGPGHGYTF. The CDR3 coding sequence is TGTGCCAGCAGCTTCGGGACAGGCCCTGGGCATGGCTACACCTTC.